This is a list of T cell receptor beta chains from one sample in a study of OX40 agonist ivuxolimab in advanced cancers. TCRdb's table, derived via immunoSEQ multiplex PCR, lists solely in-frame clones and lacks some. Of 70,000 to 95,000 clones listed, about 90% are singletons. Source: CD4+ or CD8+ T cells sorted from blood, taken in a trial of the OX40 agonist ivuxolimab. The receptors stem from an adult with an advanced solid tumor such as melanoma, head and neck, liver or kidney cancer. The CDR3 runs from the conserved cysteine through the conserved F or W. Each record gives: CDR3 length, D gene, V gene, J gene, CDR3 protein. D genes are given only for firm matches.

length: 14
D: TRBD1
V: TRBV7-8
J: TRBJ2-5
CDR3: CASSFADRVETQYF

length: 16
D: TRBD2
V: TRBV11-1
J: TRBJ2-7
CDR3: CASSLALAGGPYEQYF

length: 15
D: -
V: TRBV7-9
J: TRBJ2-7
CDR3: CASSLGAASGYEQYF

length: 14
D: -
V: TRBV5-4
J: TRBJ1-4
CDR3: CATTRQGRNEKLFF

length: 13
D: -
V: TRBV2
J: TRBJ2-7
CDR3: CASRFQIDYEQYF

length: 13
D: -
V: TRBV19
J: TRBJ1-2
CDR3: CASSPGVTSGYTF

length: 12
D: -
V: TRBV28
J: TRBJ2-7
CDR3: CASSLDSYEQYF

length: 14
D: -
V: TRBV5-4
J: TRBJ1-1
CDR3: CASSNSQVGTEAFF

length: 14
D: -
V: TRBV10-3
J: TRBJ2-7
CDR3: CAISKGTLTYEQYF

length: 13
D: TRBD1
V: TRBV6-5
J: TRBJ1-2
CDR3: CASSPGGYYGYTF

length: 14
D: -
V: TRBV11-2
J: TRBJ2-2
CDR3: CASSRDGYTGELFF

length: 14
D: -
V: TRBV14
J: TRBJ2-2
CDR3: CASSENLITGELFF

length: 15
D: -
V: TRBV30
J: TRBJ2-3
CDR3: CAWSRAAVRTDTQYF

length: 12
D: -
V: TRBV5-7
J: TRBJ2-5
CDR3: CASSPAGETQYF

length: 16
D: -
V: TRBV25-1
J: TRBJ2-1
CDR3: CASSDPRRATYNEQFF

length: 14
D: TRBD1
V: TRBV30
J: TRBJ1-2
CDR3: CACRRQGVDYGYTF

length: 14
D: -
V: TRBV30
J: TRBJ1-2
CDR3: CAWSMLGFTYGYTF

length: 15
D: TRBD1
V: TRBV28
J: TRBJ1-1
CDR3: CASSWGTGGVTEAFF

length: 13
D: -
V: TRBV6-5
J: TRBJ1-4
CDR3: CASSYRRNEKLFF

length: 12
D: TRBD1
V: TRBV6-1
J: TRBJ2-3
CDR3: CASTSRGQTQYF

length: 16
D: TRBD2
V: TRBV7-3
J: TRBJ2-5
CDR3: CASSLDGLAGGETQYF

length: 13
D: -
V: TRBV29-1
J: TRBJ2-3
CDR3: CSVDHRQTDTQYF

length: 14
D: -
V: TRBV19
J: TRBJ2-5
CDR3: CASSLSGDGETQYF

length: 14
D: -
V: TRBV7-2
J: TRBJ2-7
CDR3: CASSYVSGNYEQYF

length: 12
D: -
V: TRBV30
J: TRBJ2-3
CDR3: CAWSIGWDTQYF

length: 13
D: -
V: TRBV7-2
J: TRBJ2-1
CDR3: CASSLAQNNEQFF

length: 16
D: TRBD1
V: TRBV28
J: TRBJ1-5
CDR3: CASRPPSEGGGQPQHF

length: 17
D: TRBD1
V: TRBV6-1
J: TRBJ1-4
CDR3: CASSDQSPGTGGEKLFF

length: 14
D: TRBD1
V: TRBV6-6
J: TRBJ2-3
CDR3: CASRGQGFSDTQYF

length: 15
D: -
V: TRBV5-3
J: TRBJ2-5
CDR3: CARSLGGRFQETQYF

length: 16
D: -
V: TRBV4-1
J: TRBJ2-7
CDR3: CASSQDWTAQSYEQYF

length: 11
D: -
V: TRBV20-1
J: TRBJ1-2
CDR3: CSARQNYGYTF

length: 18
D: -
V: TRBV19
J: TRBJ2-1
CDR3: CASSLALQFPRGYNEQFF

length: 16
D: -
V: TRBV10-1
J: TRBJ2-2
CDR3: CASSEVGLGNTGELFF

length: 13
D: -
V: TRBV5-5
J: TRBJ2-7
CDR3: CASSTDWAYEQYF

length: 18
D: TRBD2
V: TRBV27
J: TRBJ2-3
CDR3: CASSPSVDGGRARDTQYF

length: 15
D: TRBD2
V: TRBV7-9
J: TRBJ2-3
CDR3: CASSLGAGGPDTQYF

length: 12
D: -
V: TRBV7-2
J: TRBJ2-3
CDR3: CASSSWADTQYF

length: 13
D: -
V: TRBV11-1
J: TRBJ2-1
CDR3: CASSLNGNNEQFF

length: 15
D: -
V: TRBV5-4
J: TRBJ2-5
CDR3: CASSPPGPRRETQYF

length: 16
D: -
V: TRBV28
J: TRBJ2-6
CDR3: CASSLSRDSGANVLTF

length: 18
D: TRBD2
V: TRBV11-2
J: TRBJ2-7
CDR3: CASSQDLVRSGSSYEQYF

length: 15
D: -
V: TRBV18
J: TRBJ2-3
CDR3: CASSRDLPSTDTQYF

length: 14
D: -
V: TRBV11-2
J: TRBJ2-5
CDR3: CASSLGTVQETQYF

length: 15
D: -
V: TRBV6-1
J: TRBJ1-1
CDR3: CASSPGQLRNTEAFF

length: 15
D: -
V: TRBV5-1
J: TRBJ1-2
CDR3: CASSRDGGTDYGYTF

length: 14
D: -
V: TRBV18
J: TRBJ1-2
CDR3: CASSPITTVLGYTF

length: 15
D: TRBD1
V: TRBV30
J: TRBJ1-1
CDR3: CAWRLTGGIDTEAFF

length: 14
D: TRBD1
V: TRBV2
J: TRBJ2-5
CDR3: CASSPGTGPETQYF

length: 13
D: -
V: TRBV5-1
J: TRBJ2-5
CDR3: CASSLHGAETQYF

length: 16
D: TRBD2
V: TRBV19
J: TRBJ2-3
CDR3: CASSISGSGNTDTQYF

length: 15
D: TRBD2
V: TRBV6-1
J: -
CDR3: CASSEVGTKHYEQYF

length: 12
D: -
V: TRBV6-1
J: TRBJ1-1
CDR3: CASRKGGGVAFF

length: 16
D: TRBD2
V: TRBV5-1
J: TRBJ2-7
CDR3: CASSRGLAESSYEQYF

length: 14
D: TRBD2
V: TRBV27
J: TRBJ2-5
CDR3: CASSTSGRAVAQYF

length: 19
D: TRBD1
V: TRBV23-1
J: TRBJ1-3
CDR3: CASSHPGQGARAAGNTIYF

length: 15
D: TRBD2
V: TRBV6-5
J: TRBJ2-3
CDR3: CASNKRGSSTDTQYF

length: 16
D: TRBD2
V: TRBV5-1
J: TRBJ2-5
CDR3: CASSSWPGLDKETQYF

length: 16
D: TRBD2
V: TRBV5-1
J: TRBJ2-1
CDR3: CASTLGTSGMYNEQFF